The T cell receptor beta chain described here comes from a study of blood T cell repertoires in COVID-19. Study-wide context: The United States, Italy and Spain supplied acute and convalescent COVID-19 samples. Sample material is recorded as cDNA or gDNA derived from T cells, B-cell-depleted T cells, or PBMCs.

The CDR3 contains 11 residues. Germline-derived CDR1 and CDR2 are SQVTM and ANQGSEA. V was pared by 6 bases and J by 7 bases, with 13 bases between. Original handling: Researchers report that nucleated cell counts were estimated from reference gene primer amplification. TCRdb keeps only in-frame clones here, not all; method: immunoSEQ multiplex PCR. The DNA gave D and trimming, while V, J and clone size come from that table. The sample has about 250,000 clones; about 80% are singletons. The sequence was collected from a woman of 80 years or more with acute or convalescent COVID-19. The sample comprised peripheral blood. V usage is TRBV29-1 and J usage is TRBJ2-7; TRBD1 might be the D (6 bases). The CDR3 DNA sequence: TGCAGCGTGAGCTCTAGGGGGGAGCAGTACTTC. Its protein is CSVSSRGEQYF.